Listed below are T cell receptor beta chains from one sample, sequenced in a study of shared clonotypes between healthy human individuals. Some clones are missing from TCRdb's copy, which holds only in-frame ones; the method was immunoSEQ multiplex PCR. The table lists 1 million to 1.3 million clones, about four fifths of them singletons. Sequenced input: memory CD4+ T cells from PBMCs. The receptors derive from a man in his late teens or twenties in good health. Some clones in this sample may be carry-over from other donors' samples. Both conserved end residues are trimmed from each CDR3. Fields, in order: V gene, J gene, clone size, CDR3 protein. Only some rows state a clone size, as once, few, many or a class for expanded clones.

V: TRBV20-1
J: TRBJ2-5
size: many
CDR3: SGQSQETQY

V: TRBV7-8
J: TRBJ1-1
size: .
CDR3: ASSSGQANTEAF

V: TRBV2
J: TRBJ1-5
size: .
CDR3: ASSPGTANQPQH

V: TRBV29-1
J: TRBJ2-7
size: once
CDR3: SVSSGWGYEQY

V: TRBV7-2
J: TRBJ2-7
size: .
CDR3: ASSPPIRGTEQY

V: TRBV6-1
J: TRBJ2-1
size: few
CDR3: ASNRDKTSYNEQF

V: TRBV6-6
J: TRBJ1-4
size: .
CDR3: ASSYSRRDGKLF

V: TRBV7-9
J: TRBJ2-5
size: .
CDR3: ASSLLLGPLGETQY

V: TRBV4-1
J: TRBJ1-2
size: .
CDR3: ASSQMSQGVYGYT

V: TRBV5-1
J: TRBJ2-3
size: .
CDR3: ASLGPREGDTQY

V: TRBV6-5
J: TRBJ1-5
size: .
CDR3: ASSLLAGGEQPQH

V: TRBV7-2
J: TRBJ2-3
size: .
CDR3: ASSLGLGLGGKY

V: TRBV5-1
J: TRBJ2-5
size: .
CDR3: ASSLGAGSETQY

V: TRBV9
J: TRBJ2-2
size: .
CDR3: ASRRGGAGRLAGSNSNTGELF

V: TRBV11-3
J: TRBJ2-5
size: .
CDR3: ASSLDGQQETQY

V: TRBV7-2
J: TRBJ2-3
size: .
CDR3: ASTRLLAGGTDTQY

V: TRBV4-2
J: TRBJ1-6
size: few
CDR3: ASSSGDRNNSPLH

V: TRBV10-3
J: TRBJ2-1
size: .
CDR3: AISESLELGYNEQF

V: TRBV27
J: TRBJ2-7
size: .
CDR3: ASSSLSGSFYEQY

V: TRBV7-2
J: TRBJ2-7
size: .
CDR3: ASSPDWGEQY

V: TRBV4-2
J: TRBJ1-2
size: .
CDR3: ASSQERQGEDYGYT

V: TRBV7-8
J: TRBJ1-2
size: .
CDR3: ASSRDRGIGYT

V: TRBV19
J: TRBJ1-3
size: .
CDR3: ASSIDGSASGNTIY

V: TRBV5-1
J: TRBJ1-1
size: .
CDR3: ASAQSSGGKTEAF

V: TRBV7-2
J: TRBJ1-1
size: .
CDR3: ASSDPGTGRTEAF

V: TRBV7-2
J: TRBJ2-4
size: .
CDR3: ASSFGGSRGAKNIQY

V: TRBV19
J: TRBJ1-4
size: few
CDR3: ASSMRGNEKLF

V: TRBV7-8
J: TRBJ1-2
size: few
CDR3: ASSLQGRDGYT

V: TRBV6-5
J: TRBJ2-7
size: .
CDR3: ASSYLGLAGYEQY

V: TRBV7-9
J: TRBJ2-1
size: .
CDR3: ASSVIGGSSYNEQF

V: TRBV6-1
J: TRBJ1-2
size: .
CDR3: ASRRTDNYGYT

V: TRBV2
J: TRBJ2-1
size: .
CDR3: ASWTGTSGSNYNEQF

V: TRBV28
J: TRBJ1-4
size: .
CDR3: ASEGTGTEKLF

V: TRBV29-1
J: TRBJ2-1
size: .
CDR3: SVRTSGRPYNEQF

V: TRBV5-1
J: TRBJ2-7
size: once
CDR3: ASSFADSGSGSYEQY

V: TRBV7-3
J: TRBJ2-7
size: .
CDR3: ASSPGSAPTEQY

V: TRBV4-1
J: TRBJ2-2
size: .
CDR3: ASSPREFNGELF

V: TRBV18
J: TRBJ2-7
size: once
CDR3: ASLRDTGSYEQY

V: TRBV15
J: TRBJ1-5
size: .
CDR3: ATSRDGRVRGNQPQH

V: TRBV28
J: TRBJ2-1
size: .
CDR3: ASSGLAGASYNEQF